This T cell receptor beta chain stems from a study of long-term antiretroviral therapy in people with HIV. Findings and caveats of the study: Pre-ART expanded TRB clones stayed dominant throughout, though often decreasing after ART. Transplant-donor-level diversity was not reached after ART, though diversity increased. Against controls, HIV repertoires showed narrower ranges of CDR3 length.

Comment on this clone: Antigen unknown.

The ends were cut back, 7 bases at V and 2 bases at J, with 15 bases in the middle. The CDR3 sequence is 14 residues long. The germline CDR1 and CDR2 sequences are SGHTA and FQGNSA. They ran version v3.0 of the immunoSEQ assay at survey level. Generated by immunoSEQ multiplex PCR, the TCRdb table keeps only in-frame clones and is missing some. The sample includes approximately 30,000 clones, 80% to 85% seen only once; the top ten take over 9%. Treatment for every participant with HIV took place in the United States. The chain couples TRBV7-2 to TRBJ2-7; the D gene is possibly TRBD1 (6 bases). The receptor's source is a young man with HIV. This sample comprised unsorted PBMCs, obtained 2.8 years after starting antiretroviral therapy. The CDR3 DNA follows: TGTGCCAGCACATTCCAGGGGTCTCCCTACGAGCAGTACTTC. It is translated as CASTFQGSPYEQYF.